This TCR beta chain was identified during a study of cytomegalovirus exposure and HLA in healthy donors. V lost 4 bases to trimming and J lost 4 bases; unmatched junction nucleotides: 9. The CDR3 runs 16 residues. CDR1 MNHEY and CDR2 SVGAGI come from the germline V gene. PCR involved 60 Vbeta and 13 Jbeta primers. Data came from immunoSEQ multiplex PCR; TCRdb stores just in-frame clones and leaves some out. The table has around 150,000 clones, approximately 80% seen once. The chain couples TRBV6-5 to TRBJ1-2, with 10 bases lining up with TRBD1. The specimen was PBMCs. This clonotype was obtained from a man aged 25-40 years in good health and CMV-seronegative. CDR3 protein: CASSSNRDRGLYGYTF. In DNA form, the CDR3 reads TGTGCCAGCAGTTCTAACCGGGACAGGGGCCTCTATGGCTACACCTTC.